These T cell receptor beta chains were read from a single sample in a study of blood T cell repertoires in COVID-19. Measured with immunoSEQ multiplex PCR; TCRdb has only the in-frame clones, and not every one. The sample lists about 120,000 clones; 85% to 90% were seen once. Sequencing input: peripheral blood. The receptor set was obtained from a man in his sixties with acute or convalescent COVID-19. CDR3s include the opening cysteine and the closing phenylalanine or tryptophan. The D gene is left open where the match is weak. Clone size appears in some rows only: once, few, many, or a class for an expanded clone.

NA	TRBV6-4	TRBJ2-1	NA	TGTGCCAGTCCCGCGCGGAGCGATGAGCAGTTCTTC	CASPARSDEQFF
NA	TRBV9	TRBJ2-3	TRBD1	TGTGCCAGCAGCGTAACCATAACGGACAGGGCCGCAGATACGCAGTATTTT	CASSVTITDRAADTQYF
NA	TRBV5-4	TRBJ2-2	TRBD1	TGTGCCAGCAGCCCAGGACAGGACAGGGAGCTGTTTTTT	CASSPGQDRELFF
NA	TRBV7-2	TRBJ1-5	NA	TGTGCCAGCCAGCTGTCGTGGGACTCCTATCAGCCCCAGCATTTT	CASQLSWDSYQPQHF
NA	TRBV11-2	TRBJ2-5	NA	TGTGCCAGCAGCTTAACTAACTCACAAGAGACCCAGTACTTC	CASSLTNSQETQYF
NA	TRBV6-5	TRBJ1-1	NA	TGTGCCAGCAGATCCAGGGGCGCGGACACTGAAGCTTTCTTT	CASRSRGADTEAFF
NA	TRBV27	TRBJ2-2	NA	TGTGCCAGCAGTCCTAGAGACCGACAGGGGGCGAAGCGGGAGGGCCCCACCGGGGAGCTGTTTTTT	CASSPRDRQGAKREGPTGELFF
NA	TRBV6-2/TRBV6-3	TRBJ1-4	NA	TGTGCCAGCAGCCCGGACAGTGTCACGGGTGAAAAACTGTTTTTT	CASSPDSVTGEKLFF
NA	TRBV7-2	TRBJ1-6	NA	TGTGCCAGCAGCTACACAGAGTCACCCCTCCACTTT	CASSYTESPLHF
NA	TRBV7-3	TRBJ2-1	TRBD2	TGTGCCAGCAGCCGACTAGCGGGAGGGCCAGGTGAGCAGTTCTTC	CASSRLAGGPGEQFF
few	TRBV5-8	TRBJ2-2	NA	TGTGCCAGCAGCTCGGGACTCCCAAGGGGGGAGCTGTTTTTT	CASSSGLPRGELFF
NA	TRBV7-9	TRBJ2-5	NA	TGTGCCAGCAGCCGCCCGGGGGTCCAAGAGACCCAGTACTTC	CASSRPGVQETQYF
NA	TRBV16	TRBJ1-4	NA	TGTGCCAGCAGCCCAGGGGCTACTAATGAAAAACTGTTTTTT	CASSPGATNEKLFF
NA	TRBV11-2	TRBJ2-7	TRBD1	TGTGCCAGCAGCACCGGACAGGGGACAGTCGAGCAGTACTTC	CASSTGQGTVEQYF
NA	TRBV5-6	TRBJ1-5	NA	TGTGCCAGCAGTTCAACAGGGTTGAGCAATCAGCCCCAGCATTTT	CASSSTGLSNQPQHF